This T cell receptor (beta chain) was found in a study of T cell responses to AZD1222 COVID-19 vaccine. Measured with immunoSEQ multiplex PCR; TCRdb has only the in-frame clones, and not every one. The sample consists of some 50,000 clones, around 87% of them appearing once. Trimming removed 1 base from V and 7 bases from J, with 11 bases in between. This CDR3 region has 14 residues. CDR1 and CDR2 from the germline V gene are SGDLS and YYNGEE. Findings of the study overall: Receipt of two AZD1222 doses was followed by a rise in Spike-specific TCR breadth and depth.

As to this clone: Its antigen remains unknown.

Sequences were derived from peripheral blood, sampled on day 0 of AZD1222 vaccination. The chain is built from TRBV9 and TRBJ2-2, with D maybe TRBD2 (5 bases). This clonotype originated in an adult in good health. The CDR3 coding sequence is TGTGCCAGCAGCGTATTCGGGGAGAACGGGGAGCTGTTTTTT. Translation: CASSVFGENGELFF.